What follows are 25 T cell receptor beta chains derived from one specimen sequenced in a study of CD8 T cells in ankylosing spondylitis. From the 5' RACE reads, TCRdb called clonotypes with MiXCR, one entry per CDR3 protein. This sample has about 120,000 distinct CDR3 sequences, with around 13% found just once. Sequenced input: blood, either unsorted or a sorted T cell fraction (not recorded which). The receptors stem from a female donor with ankylosing spondylitis or in good health (not recorded which).

This clonotype showed up just a few times. The chain employs TRBV20-1 and TRBJ2-1; D tentatively fits TRBD1 or TRBD2 (5 bases each). In germline, CDR1 is DFQATT, CDR2 SNEGSKA (reference sequence). The CDR3 length is 15 residues. V was clipped by 5 bases and J by 4 bases, with 18 bases between them. The CDR3 loop reads CSASGSAGAYNEQFF. For the CDR3, the DNA is TGCAGTGCTTCCGGAAGTGCCGGGGCTTACAATGAGCAGTTCTTC.

This clonotype was picked up a small number of times. The V and J genes are TRBV28 and TRBJ2-7; TRBD2 might be the D (5 bases). V was cut by 6 bases and J by 6 bases, with 12 bases left in between. The CDR3 extends over 12 amino acids. Germline V CDR1 and CDR2: MDHEN, SYDVKM. CDR3 protein: CASRLGYGEQYF. The CDR3 DNA reads TGTGCCAGCAGACTAGGGTACGGCGAGCAGTACTTC.

In this sample, this clonotype turned up once. V usage is TRBV28 and J usage is TRBJ1-4; TRBD1 is a possible D gene (5 bases). The germline V gene encodes CDR1 MDHEN and CDR2 SYDVKM. There are 15 residues in the CDR3. Trimming pared 2 bases from V and 7 bases from J, leaving 14 bases between. This CDR3 is CASSLQGAQSEKLFF. CDR3 sequence (DNA): TGTGCCAGCAGTTTACAAGGGGCCCAAAGTGAAAAACTGTTTTTT.

This chain joins TRBV12-3 or TRBV12-4 and TRBJ1-5, with 8 bases fitting TRBD1. The CDR3 sequence is 19 residues long. The V gene end was trimmed by 3 bases and the J gene end by 3 bases; junction bases not matched to a gene: 16. CDR3 coding DNA: TGTGCCAGCAGTTTCACCGGGACTCCGGGACAGGCCCTCAATCAGCCCCAGCATTTT. This codes for CASSFTGTPGQALNQPQHF.

This clonotype was observed a handful of times. The chain links TRBV5-5 to TRBJ2-3; tentatively, D is TRBD1 (5 bases). CDR1 SGHKS and CDR2 YYEKEE come from the germline V gene (reference sequence). This CDR3 has 15 residues. The V end was cut by 0 bases, the J end by 4 bases, with 12 bases between. The CDR3 is CASSLVAGPADTQYF. In DNA form, the CDR3 reads TGTGCCAGCAGCTTGGTTGCAGGGCCGGCAGATACGCAGTATTTT.

V and J are TRBV30 and TRBJ2-1; possible D gene TRBD2, 5 bases. Trimming took off 8 bases at V and 8 bases at J, with 22 bases between the two ends. CDR1 and CDR2 (germline): GTSNPN, SVGIG (reference sequence). This CDR3 comprises 14 residues. In nucleotides, the CDR3 is TGTGCCAAGGGATTTAAGAGGGAGATTCATGAGCAGTTCTTC. Translation gives CAKGFKREIHEQFF.

This clonotype was recorded at least ten times. The V gene is TRBV20-1, the J gene TRBJ2-7; 7 bases align to TRBD2. Looked up from germline, CDR1 is DFQATT and CDR2 is SNEGSKA (reference sequence). The CDR3 has 13 amino acids. V shed 1 base, J shed 2 bases, and the junction held 2 bases outside the gene matches. DNA of the CDR3: TGCAGTGCTAGAGGGACTAGTCCCTACGAGCAGTACTTC. Its translation is CSARGTSPYEQYF.

The chain uses TRBV7-2 and TRBJ2-5; D unclear. V lost 1 base and J 6 bases, leaving 9 bases between the germline ends. This CDR3 has 13 residues. Germline CDR1 and CDR2: SGHTA and FQGNSA. This CDR3 is CASSLDHSKTQYF. The CDR3 DNA follows: TGTGCCAGCAGCTTAGATCACTCCAAGACCCAGTACTTC.

This clonotype was picked up many times. The chain couples TRBV6-4 to TRBJ1-6; perhaps TRBD1 as D (6 bases). The CDR3 contains 16 residues. Trimming pared 10 bases from V and 6 bases from J, leaving 22 bases between. In germline, CDR1 is MRHNA, CDR2 SNTAGT. The CDR3 coding sequence is TGTGCCACCCTGTGGGGCCCGAGGGGGACTAATTCACCCCTCCACTTT. Protein product: CATLWGPRGTNSPLHF.

The V and J genes are TRBV9 and TRBJ2-7; D may be TRBD1 (7 bases). CDR1 is SGDLS and CDR2 is YYNGEE in the germline V gene. The CDR3 has 17 residues. V was clipped by 0 bases and J by 6 bases, with 22 bases between them. The CDR3 spells CASSVGSPRGALSEQYF. CDR3 DNA sequence: TGTGCCAGCAGCGTAGGCTCCCCCAGGGGGGCCCTTAGCGAGCAGTACTTC. Filled out from reference TRBV9 and TRBJ2-7, the complete variable domain reads DSGVTQTPKHLITATGQRVTLRCSPRSGDLSVYWYQQSLDQGLQFLIQYYNGEERAKGNILERFSAQQFPDLHSELNLSSLELGDSALYFCASSVGSPRGALSEQYFGPGTRLTVT.

This clonotype was counted between two and nine times. This chain links TRBV12-3 or TRBV12-4 with TRBJ2-7; D may be TRBD2 (5 bases). The CDR3 runs to 12 residues. Trimming removed 3 bases from V and 7 bases from J, with 10 bases in between. DNA for the CDR3: TGTGCCAGCAGTTTCCTCCCGGGGGAGCAGTACTTC. Protein sequence: CASSFLPGEQYF.

This clonotype appeared a few times. The chain is built from TRBV29-1 and TRBJ1-5; the D gene is possibly TRBD1 (6 bases). Looked up from germline, CDR1 is SQVTM and CDR2 is ANQGSEA. Trimming shortened V by 4 bases and J by 5 bases, and 12 bases separated the two germline ends. The CDR3 loop spans 13 amino acids. The CDR3 bases are TGCAGCGTTGGAACAGGGACCCATCAGCCCCAGCATTTT. Translating gives CSVGTGTHQPQHF.

The J gene is TRBJ2-1, the V gene TRBV5-4; 7 nucleotides line up with TRBD2. The CDR3 runs 15 residues. Germline CDR1 and CDR2: SGHNT and YYREEE (reference sequence). With 2 bases clipped from V and 4 bases from J, the junction kept 6 bases outside the gene matches. In DNA form, the CDR3 reads TGTGCCAGCAGCTTAGGCGCGGGGGATTACAATGAGCAGTTCTTC. Protein product: CASSLGAGDYNEQFF. Drawing the rest from reference TRBV5-4 and TRBJ2-1, the complete variable domain is ETGVTQSPTHLIKTRGQQVTLRCSSQSGHNTVSWYQQALGQGPQFIFQYYREEENGRGNFPPRFSGLQFPNYSSELNVNALELDDSALYLCASSLGAGDYNEQFFGPGTRLTVL.

This clonotype was observed many times. This chain connects TRBV12-3 or TRBV12-4 to TRBJ2-3, with D perhaps matching TRBD2 (6 bases). This CDR3 spans 16 amino acids. Trimming pared 1 base from V and 0 bases from J, leaving 11 bases between. CDR3 DNA sequence: TGTGCCAGCAGTTTAGATGTCGGGGGAAGCACAGATACGCAGTATTTT. This sequence encodes CASSLDVGGSTDTQYF.

In its sample, this clonotype was seen many times. V and J are TRBV20-1 and TRBJ2-3; 7 positions match TRBD2. The germline V gene encodes CDR1 DFQATT and CDR2 SNEGSKA (reference sequence). This CDR3 is built from 14 residues. V shed 3 bases, J shed 0 bases, and the junction held 3 bases outside the gene matches. The CDR3, as DNA: TGCAGTGCTAGGGATAGCGGGAGCACAGATACGCAGTATTTT. Translated, it gives CSARDSGSTDTQYF.

The gene calls are TRBV29-1 and TRBJ2-1; 9 positions agree with TRBD1. The CDR3 runs to 15 residues. The V gene end was trimmed by 7 bases and the J gene end by 0 bases; junction bases not matched to a gene: 7. Germline V CDR1 and CDR2: SQVTM, ANQGSEA. CDR3 region: CSGLGQGSSYNEQFF. CDR3 sequence (DNA): TGCAGCGGCTTGGGACAGGGCAGCTCCTACAATGAGCAGTTCTTC.

This clonotype has only one observation. The V call is TRBV5-1, the J call TRBJ2-5; 11 positions match TRBD2. The V gene end was trimmed by 0 bases and the J gene end by 1 base; junction bases not matched to a gene: 5. Per the germline V gene, CDR1 is SGHRS and CDR2 is YFSETQ. This CDR3 has 17 amino acids. CDR3 nucleotides: TGCGCCAGCAGCTTGGATGGGACTAGCGGAATCCAAGAGACCCAGTACTTC. This sequence encodes CASSLDGTSGIQETQYF.

CDR3 sequence (DNA): TGCAGTGCGCTACTAATCCCAGATACGCAGTATTTT. Translating gives CSALLIPDTQYF. V gene TRBV20-1 combines with J gene TRBJ2-3; D is unclear. Germline V gene lookup returns CDR1 DFQATT and CDR2 SNEGSKA (reference sequence). The ends were cut back, 6 bases at V and 4 bases at J, with 11 bases in the middle. This CDR3 region has 12 residues.

Note on this clonotype: A much larger clone differs from this one at a single base, so this may be a read error. V usage is TRBV5-1 and J usage is TRBJ1-2; TRBD1 matches at 8 bases. Trimming removed 4 bases from V and 10 bases from J; junction bases left unmatched: 12. Per the germline V gene, CDR1 is SGHRS and CDR2 is YFSETQ. The CDR3 contains 14 residues. The CDR3 spells CASSPGQGEGDYTF. CDR3 DNA sequence: TGCGCCAGCAGCCCTGGACAGGGAGAAGGAGACTACACCTTC.

V is TRBV7-2 and J is TRBJ2-3; no clear D. This CDR3 has 14 amino acids. V was cut by 2 bases and J by 0 bases, with 6 bases left in between. Germline CDR1 and CDR2: SGHTA and FQGNSA. The chain's CDR3 is CASSLRSSTDTQYF. In nucleotides, the CDR3 is TGTGCCAGCAGCTTACGCAGCAGCACAGATACGCAGTATTTT.

In its sample, this clonotype was seen a few times. The chain links TRBV10-2 to TRBJ2-1, with D unclear. Looked up from germline, CDR1 is WSHSY and CDR2 is SAAADI. Trimming left V 7 bases short and J 8 bases short, with 9 bases between. The CDR3 loop spans 11 amino acids. In nucleotides, the CDR3 is TGCGCCAGCAAGGCTTCGTATGAGCAGTTCTTC. This sequence encodes CASKASYEQFF.

With regard to this clonotype: This sequence may be a read error, since a much larger clone differs from it by one base. The V and J genes are TRBV29-1 and TRBJ2-5; maybe TRBD1 (6 bases). The germline V gene has CDR1 SQVTM and CDR2 ANQGSEA. This CDR3 has 12 amino acids. Between the trimmed V and J ends, which lost 7 bases and 9 bases, there was a span of 18 bases. The CDR3 sequence is CSALQGDEAQYF. Here the CDR3 DNA reads TGCAGCGCATTACAGGGAGATGAGGCCCAGTACTTC.

This clonotype was observed at least ten times. The V and J genes are TRBV28 and TRBJ1-4; the D is unclear. The CDR3 is 13 amino acids. CDR1 is MDHEN, CDR2 SYDVKM, per germline. The V end lost 6 bases, the J end lost 7 bases, and 12 bases lay between the germline ends. The CDR3 is CASRNPDSEKLFF. The CDR3 DNA is TGTGCCAGCAGGAACCCGGATTCTGAAAAACTGTTTTTT.

This clonotype was seen a single time. Written as DNA, the CDR3 is TGTGCTACAAAAGCAGGATGCTCCTACAATGAGCAGTTCTTC. This translates into CATKAGCSYNEQFF. The rearrangement uses TRBV5-3 and TRBJ2-1; D not certain. TRBV5-3 is classed as an ORF, of uncertain function. The CDR3 has 14 amino acids.

This clonotype was counted between two and nine times. The rearrangement joins TRBV7-2 to TRBJ1-1; no reliable D call. Trimming stripped 3 bases from V and 1 base from J, with 9 bases between. Per germline, CDR1 SGHTA and CDR2 FQGNSA. The CDR3 is 14 residues long. CDR3 coding DNA: TGTGCCAGCAGCTTGTGGCAGGCGAACACTGAAGCTTTCTTT. This sequence encodes CASSLWQANTEAFF.